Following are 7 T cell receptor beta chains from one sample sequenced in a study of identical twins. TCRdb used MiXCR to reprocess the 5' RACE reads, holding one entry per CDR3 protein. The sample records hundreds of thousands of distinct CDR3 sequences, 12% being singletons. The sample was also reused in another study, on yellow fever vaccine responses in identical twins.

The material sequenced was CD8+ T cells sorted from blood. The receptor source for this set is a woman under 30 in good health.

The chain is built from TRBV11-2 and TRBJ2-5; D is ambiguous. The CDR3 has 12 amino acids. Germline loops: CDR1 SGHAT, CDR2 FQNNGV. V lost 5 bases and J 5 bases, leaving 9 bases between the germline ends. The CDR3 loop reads CASSPEAETQYF. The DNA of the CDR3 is TGTGCCAGCAGCCCCGAGGCGGAGACCCAGTACTTC. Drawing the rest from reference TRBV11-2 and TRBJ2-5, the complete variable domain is EAGVAQSPRYKIIEKRQSVAFWCNPISGHATLYWYQQILGQGPKLLIQFQNNGVVDDSQLPKDRFSAERLKGVDSTLKIQPAKLEDSAVYLCASSPEAETQYFGPGTRLLVL.

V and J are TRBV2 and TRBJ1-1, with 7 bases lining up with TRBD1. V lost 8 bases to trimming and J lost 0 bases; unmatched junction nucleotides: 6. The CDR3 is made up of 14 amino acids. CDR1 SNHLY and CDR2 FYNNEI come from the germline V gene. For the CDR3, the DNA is TGTGCCAGCGGGAGAGGGGGCATGAACACTGAAGCTTTCTTT. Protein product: CASGRGGMNTEAFF.

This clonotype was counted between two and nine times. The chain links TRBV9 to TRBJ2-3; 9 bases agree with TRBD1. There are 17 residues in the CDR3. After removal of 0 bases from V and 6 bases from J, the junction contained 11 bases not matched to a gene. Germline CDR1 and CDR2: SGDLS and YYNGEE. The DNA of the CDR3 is TGTGCCAGCAGCGTAGGTTGGGGACAGGGCGCCCGGGATACGCAGTATTTT. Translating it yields CASSVGWGQGARDTQYF.

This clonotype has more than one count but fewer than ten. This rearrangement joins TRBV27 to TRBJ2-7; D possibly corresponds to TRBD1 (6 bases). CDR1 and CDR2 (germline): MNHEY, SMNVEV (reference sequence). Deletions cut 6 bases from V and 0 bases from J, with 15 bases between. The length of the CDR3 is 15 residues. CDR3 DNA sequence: TGTGCCAGCAGCCAAGACAGGCCCATCTCCTACGAGCAGTACTTC. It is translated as CASSQDRPISYEQYF.

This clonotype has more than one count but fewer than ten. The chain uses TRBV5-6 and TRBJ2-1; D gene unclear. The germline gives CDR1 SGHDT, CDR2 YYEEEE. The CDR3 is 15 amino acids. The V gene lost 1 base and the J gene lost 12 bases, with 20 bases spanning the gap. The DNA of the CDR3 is TGTGCCAGCAGCTTGTACAGATCACCGGCGTTTGCGCAGTTCTTC. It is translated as CASSLYRSPAFAQFF.

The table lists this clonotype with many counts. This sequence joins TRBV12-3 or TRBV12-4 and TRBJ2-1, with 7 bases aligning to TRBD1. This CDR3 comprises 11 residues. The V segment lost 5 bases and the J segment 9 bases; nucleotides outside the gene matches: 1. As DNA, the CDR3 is TGTGCCAGCAGTGGGGACAGTGAGCAGTTCTTC. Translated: CASSGDSEQFF.

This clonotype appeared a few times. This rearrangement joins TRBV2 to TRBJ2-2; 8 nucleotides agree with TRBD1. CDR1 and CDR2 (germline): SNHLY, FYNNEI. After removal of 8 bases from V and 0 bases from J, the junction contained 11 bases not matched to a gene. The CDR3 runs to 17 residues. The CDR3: CASFFRQGKTNTGELFF. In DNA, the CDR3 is TGTGCCAGCTTTTTTCGACAGGGGAAAACGAACACCGGGGAGCTGTTTTTT.